This TCR beta chain was sequenced for a study of shared clonotypes between healthy human individuals. At the level of the study: Donors had three CD4 naive, three CD4 memory, two CD8 naive and one CD8 memory plate apiece.

Germline V gene sequence: CDR1 SGHAT, CDR2 FQNNGV. Trimming stripped 6 bases from V and 0 bases from J, with 12 bases between. The CDR3 covers 15 residues. Study-wide points: Deeper or shallower sequencing was expected to change how clonotypes are shared among donors. Across a handful of donors, naive CD4 shared 4.5% to 6%, naive CD8 under 4%, memory CD4 2% to 2.5%, memory CD8 0.4% to 0.5%.

Comments on this clone: As yet, its antigen is unknown.

TCRdb keeps only in-frame clones here, not all; method: immunoSEQ multiplex PCR. The sample carries around 330,000 clones, over 65% recorded once. The study drew its donors from healthy HIV-negative adults without recent acute infections or vaccinations. The J gene is TRBJ2-4, the V gene TRBV11-2; D perhaps matches TRBD2 (6 bases). The specimen was memory CD4+ T cells sorted from blood. Regarding subset: CD45RA-negative fraction. The sequence was collected from a man aged 30-40 years in good health. The CDR3 loop reads CASRSRGLAKNIQYF. As DNA, the CDR3 is TGTGCCAGCAGGTCGCGGGGTTTAGCCAAAAACATTCAGTACTTC.